A single sample is the source of the 29 T cell receptor beta chains below, sequenced in a study of human T cells and chemical hapten exposure. MiXCR, applied by TCRdb to the RACE reads, yields one record per CDR3 protein. This table has 270,000 or so distinct CDR3 sequences, around 7.3% appearing once. Time point reported: pre-sensitization, week 0. The treatment denotes: therapeutic diphenylcyclopropenone sensitization with weekly scalp DPC. The sequencing used whole blood, collected in connection with sensitization to the hapten diphenylcyclopropenone (DPC). The source of these receptors is a man aged 18 to 29 with alopecia areata. Some clones in this sample may be carry-over from other donors' samples.

This clonotype was observed many times. This rearrangement joins TRBV2 to TRBJ2-3, with TRBD2 matching 8 bases. The CDR3 covers 16 residues. Per the germline V gene, CDR1 is SNHLY and CDR2 is FYNNEI. The V segment lost 7 bases and the J segment 5 bases; nucleotides outside the gene matches: 14. CDR3 in amino acids: CASNPPGGLAIDTQYF. The CDR3 DNA is TGTGCCAGCAATCCCCCGGGCGGACTAGCAATAGATACGCAGTATTTT.

The genes are TRBV28 and TRBJ1-5; D not certain. The CDR3 is 15 residues long. V was cut by 7 bases and J by 4 bases, with 17 bases left in between. Germline V gives CDR1 MDHEN, CDR2 SYDVKM. CDR3 bases: TGTGCCAGCATCTCAACCCCGTGGAGGAATCAGCCCCAGCATTTT. This sequence encodes CASISTPWRNQPQHF. The full variable domain, completed using reference TRBV28 and TRBJ1-5, is DVKVTQSSRYLVKRTGEKVFLECVQDMDHENMFWYRQDPGLGLRLIYFSYDVKMKEKGDIPEGYSVSREKKERFSLILESASTNQTSMYLCASISTPWRNQPQHFGDGTRLSIL.

This clonotype has at least ten counts. The chain recombines TRBV12-3 or TRBV12-4 with TRBJ1-2; tentative D call: TRBD1 (5 bases). The V and J ends lost 7 bases and 8 bases respectively, with 20 bases between them. The CDR3 extends over 14 amino acids. DNA of the CDR3: TGTGCCAGCACCCCTGTCCCAAGGGGTTGGGGCTACACCTTC. Its translation is CASTPVPRGWGYTF.

Ten or more counts support this clonotype. This chain links TRBV7-2 with TRBJ1-5, with 11 bases that match TRBD1. The CDR3 covers 15 residues. The germline gives CDR1 SGHTA, CDR2 FQGNSA. V lost 4 bases, J lost 5 bases, and 4 bases stayed unmatched. The CDR3 DNA is TGTGCCAGCAGCTCGCGGACAGGGGGCGATCAGCCCCAGCATTTT. Protein: CASSSRTGGDQPQHF.

There are many counts of this clonotype. Written as DNA, the CDR3 is TGTGCCACCAGCAGAGAGTCCTCCTATACCGACTACGAGCAGTACTTC. The encoded protein is CATSRESSYTDYEQYF. The J gene is TRBJ2-7, the V gene TRBV15; no clear D gene. This CDR3 has 16 residues. V was cut by 0 bases and J by 3 bases, with 15 bases left in between. The germline CDR1 and CDR2 sequences are LNHNV and YYDKDF (reference sequence).

The CDR3 protein is CASRQGLGNQPQHF. The CDR3 DNA is TGTGCCAGCAGACAGGGTCTAGGCAATCAGCCCCAGCATTTT. The chain couples TRBV27 to TRBJ1-5; maybe TRBD1 (6 bases). The CDR3 has 14 residues. Germline CDR1 MNHEY, CDR2 SMNVEV (reference sequence). Trimming took off 6 bases at V and 2 bases at J, with 11 bases between the two ends.

A few counts support this clonotype. This chain joins TRBV12-3 or TRBV12-4 and TRBJ2-1; weak D call: TRBD2 (5 bases). With 1 base removed from V and 1 base from J, the gap between germline ends came to 8 bases. The CDR3 spans 15 residues. This chain's CDR3 is CASSLGERSYNEQFF. CDR3 in DNA: TGTGCCAGCAGTTTAGGGGAGCGGTCCTACAATGAGCAGTTCTTC.

This clonotype was seen at least ten times. The rearrangement links TRBV7-9 to TRBJ2-3, with 7 bases aligning to TRBD1. This CDR3 comprises 16 residues. CDR1 and CDR2 from the germline V gene are SEHNR and FQNEAQ (reference sequence). After removal of 3 bases from V and 7 bases from J, the junction contained 13 bases not matched to a gene. CDR3 DNA sequence: TGTGCCAGCAGCTTCGATCCGAACAGGGGTTCCTATACGCAGTATTTT. It encodes CASSFDPNRGSYTQYF.

This chain uses TRBV2 with TRBJ1-5; D gene ambiguous. The germline V gene has CDR1 SNHLY and CDR2 FYNNEI. The V end was cut by 3 bases, the J end by 6 bases, with 6 bases between. The CDR3 is 12 residues long. Here the CDR3 DNA reads TGTGCCAGCAGTGAGGAAGTTCAGCCCCAGCATTTT. Translation: CASSEEVQPQHF.

This clonotype was observed a single time. A read error is possible here, since a much larger clone lies one base away. The rearrangement links TRBV12-3 or TRBV12-4 to TRBJ1-3; D gene unclear. The CDR3 runs 14 residues. The DNA for the CDR3 is TGTGCCAGCAGTTTAGGACGAACGGGAATCACCATATATTTT. This encodes CASSLGRTGITIYF.

This chain uses TRBV7-9 with TRBJ1-6, with unresolved D. The germline V gene has CDR1 SEHNR and CDR2 FQNEAQ (reference sequence). The CDR3 spans 14 residues. V lost 1 base, J lost 4 bases, and 5 bases lay in between. CDR3 coding DNA: TGTGCCAGCAGCTTAGGTGGATATAATTCACCCCTCCACTTT. Protein sequence: CASSLGGYNSPLHF. Drawing the rest from reference TRBV7-9 and TRBJ1-6, the complete variable domain is DTGVSQNPRHKITKRGQNVTFRCDPISEHNRLYWYRQTLGQGPEFLTYFQNEAQLEKSRLLSDRFSAERPKGSFSTLEIQRTEQGDSAMYLCASSLGGYNSPLHFGNGTRLTVT.

V and J are TRBV4-3 and TRBJ1-6; D ambiguous. Germline CDR1 reads LGHNA; CDR2 reads YSLEER. V lost 1 base and J lost 6, with 25 bases in between. This CDR3 region has 20 residues. In nucleotides, the CDR3 is TGCGCCAGCAGCCAAGTCTTTGGGCAGGCTTTATCATCCCTTAATTCACCCCTCCACTTT. Translated: CASSQVFGQALSSLNSPLHF.

In this sample, this clonotype turned up many times. The chain recombines TRBV6-2 or TRBV6-3 with TRBJ1-5; 7 bases line up with TRBD1. In germline, CDR1 is MNHEY, CDR2 SVGEGT. V trimming: 10 bases; J trimming: 6 bases; junction bases outside the gene matches: 9. The CDR3 consists of 13 residues. The CDR3 region is CATKDRDGQPQHF. Written as DNA, the CDR3 is TGTGCCACCAAAGACAGGGACGGTCAGCCCCAGCATTTT.

This clonotype has only one observation. V usage is TRBV6-6 and J usage is TRBJ1-6; D gene ambiguous. The V end lost 7 bases, the J end lost 3 bases, and 13 bases lay between the germline ends. Germline-derived CDR1 and CDR2 are MNHNY and SVGAGI (reference sequence). The CDR3 runs 15 residues. This CDR3 reads CASNQATGYNSPLHF. For the CDR3, the DNA is TGTGCCAGCAACCAGGCGACGGGCTATAATTCACCCCTCCACTTT.

This clonotype occurred many times. J is TRBJ2-1 and V is TRBV7-9; no clear D. The germline gives CDR1 SEHNR, CDR2 FQNEAQ (reference sequence). The V and J ends lost 7 bases and 7 bases respectively, with 5 bases between them. This CDR3 is 10 amino acids long. CDR3 nucleotides: TGTGCCAGCATTGCAAATGAGCAGTTCTTC. Residues: CASIANEQFF. Combining the CDR3 with reference TRBV7-9 and TRBJ2-1 gives the whole variable domain DTGVSQNPRHKITKRGQNVTFRCDPISEHNRLYWYRQTLGQGPEFLTYFQNEAQLEKSRLLSDRFSAERPKGSFSTLEIQRTEQGDSAMYLCASIANEQFFGPGTRLTVL.

This clonotype was observed many times. The genes are TRBV7-6 and TRBJ2-5; no clear D. CDR3 size: 12 residues. V lost 6 bases and J 5 bases, leaving 10 bases between the germline ends. Germline CDR1 and CDR2: SGHVS and FNYEAQ. CDR3 loop: CASSPLGETQYF. CDR3 nucleotide sequence: TGTGCCAGCAGTCCCCTGGGCGAGACCCAGTACTTC.

The chain is built from TRBV7-8 and TRBJ2-3; D possibly corresponds to TRBD1 (7 bases). The ends were cut back, 2 bases at V and 4 bases at J, with 13 bases in the middle. Germline-derived CDR1 and CDR2 are SGHVS and FQNEAQ. The CDR3 is 15 residues long. CDR3 sequence: CASSLRQGGADTQYF. DNA for the CDR3: TGTGCCAGCAGCTTAAGGCAGGGGGGCGCAGATACGCAGTATTTT.

This clonotype showed up just a few times. The chain is built from TRBV29-1 and TRBJ1-5; D gene unclear. Between the trimmed V and J ends, which lost 5 bases and 8 bases, there was a span of 13 bases. The CDR3 is 12 amino acids. CDR1 and CDR2 (germline): SQVTM, ANQGSEA. As DNA, the CDR3 is TGCAGCGTTATGACTTGGGGTGAGCCCCAGCATTTT. Its translation is CSVMTWGEPQHF.

The genes are TRBV12-3 or TRBV12-4 and TRBJ1-6; TRBD1 agrees at 9 bases. The CDR3 is 16 amino acids. The ends lost 8 bases at V and 5 bases at J; junction bases unmatched: 10. CDR3 amino acids: CASRSTGTGNNSPLHF. CDR3 sequence (DNA): TGTGCCAGCCGTTCAACTGGGACAGGGAATAATTCACCCCTCCACTTT.

This clonotype came up many times. This rearrangement joins TRBV15 to TRBJ2-1, with 8 bases identical to TRBD1. The CDR3 spans 17 residues. V lost 3 bases, J lost 3 bases, and 10 bases stayed unmatched. Germline lookup yields CDR1 LNHNV and CDR2 YYDKDF (reference sequence). CDR3 in amino acids: CATSSIGGQGGYNEQFF. The DNA for the CDR3 is TGTGCCACCAGCAGTATAGGTGGACAGGGCGGCTACAATGAGCAGTTCTTC.

This clonotype was observed a few times. The chain joins TRBV11-2 to TRBJ1-2; D not resolved. The CDR3 is 11 residues long. Trimming stripped 3 bases from V and 8 bases from J, with 7 bases between. Looked up from germline, CDR1 is SGHAT and CDR2 is FQNNGV. CDR3 sequence (DNA): TGTGCCAGCAGCTTTTTAGGCGGCTACACCTTC. Translating it yields CASSFLGGYTF.

This clonotype was seen a handful of times. V usage is TRBV25-1 and J usage is TRBJ2-3, with TRBD2 identical over 9 bases. Looked up from germline, CDR1 is MGHDK and CDR2 is SYGVNS. CDR3 length: 17 residues. Trimming took 7 bases from V and 3 from J; bases not matched to a gene: 14. CDR3 in amino acids: CASIQLGSGGGTDTQYF. CDR3 nucleotides: TGTGCCAGCATTCAATTGGGTAGCGGGGGTGGTACAGATACGCAGTATTTT.

This chain uses TRBV4-1 with TRBJ2-1; D could derive from TRBD1 or TRBD2 (7 bases each). The V gene's germline CDR1 is MGHRA and CDR2 YSYEKL. Trimming stripped 5 bases from V and 4 bases from J, with 12 bases between. The length of the CDR3 is 14 residues. CDR3 loop: CASSSQGGYNEQFF. The CDR3 region has the DNA TGCGCCAGCAGCTCCCAGGGGGGGTACAATGAGCAGTTCTTC.

The chain combines TRBV6-5 with TRBJ1-1; perhaps TRBD1 as D (5 bases). Trimming removed 5 bases from V and 11 bases from J, with 15 bases in between. Germline lookup yields CDR1 MNHEY and CDR2 SVGAGI. There are 12 residues in the CDR3. This chain's CDR3 is CASSPPGGLAFF. CDR3 nucleotides: TGTGCCAGCAGTCCCCCTGGGGGGTTGGCTTTCTTT.

The chain is built from TRBV6-2 or TRBV6-3 and TRBJ2-5; 10 nucleotides line up with TRBD1. CDR3 length: 14 amino acids. The V gene end was trimmed by 5 bases and the J gene end by 5 bases; junction bases not matched to a gene: 5. The germline V gene encodes CDR1 MNHEY and CDR2 SVGEGT. The CDR3 bases are TGTGCCAGCAGTGGGACAGGGGATGTCGAGACCCAGTACTTC. Translating gives CASSGTGDVETQYF.

This clonotype was seen at least ten times. V is TRBV6-5 and J is TRBJ1-5, with D unresolved. Germline V CDR1 and CDR2: MNHEY, SVGAGI. The CDR3 loop spans 15 amino acids. Trimming pared 6 bases from V and 7 bases from J, leaving 19 bases between. CDR3 residues: CASSPGFSVQQPQHF. CDR3 DNA: TGTGCCAGCAGCCCGGGGTTCAGTGTCCAGCAGCCCCAGCATTTT.

This clonotype has just a few counts. The V call is TRBV4-3, the J call TRBJ2-2; TRBD1 agrees at 7 bases. Germline V lookup: CDR1 LGHNA, CDR2 YSLEER. The CDR3 length is 17 residues. The V and J ends lost 0 bases and 5 bases, in that order; junction bases with no gene match: 9. CDR3: CASSQELRDRRTGELFF. The CDR3 nucleotides read TGCGCCAGCAGCCAAGAGCTTAGGGACAGAAGGACCGGGGAGCTGTTTTTT.

The rearrangement joins TRBV7-9 to TRBJ1-4; the D gene is possibly TRBD1 (5 bases). Trimming took off 3 bases at V and 1 base at J, with 9 bases between the two ends. Germline V CDR1 and CDR2: SEHNR, FQNEAQ (reference sequence). The length of the CDR3 is 15 residues. CDR3 nucleotides: TGTGCCAGCAGCTTGGGACTGGGAACTAATGAAAAACTGTTTTTT. It yields the protein CASSLGLGTNEKLFF.

The chain couples TRBV20-1 to TRBJ2-3, with a tentative D call TRBD2 (5 bases). Germline V gene data show CDR1 as DFQATT and CDR2 as SNEGSKA (reference sequence). The CDR3 is 13 residues long. V lost 3 bases and J 5 bases, leaving 12 bases between the germline ends. CDR3: CSASGGGRDTQYF. The DNA for the CDR3 is TGCAGTGCTAGCGGAGGTGGGAGAGATACGCAGTATTTT.